Listed below are T cell receptor beta chains from one sample, sequenced in a study of blood T cell repertoires in COVID-19. This table comes from immunoSEQ multiplex PCR, and its TCRdb copy is limited to in-frame clones, with some not included. The table has some 390,000 clones, approximately 87% seen once. The sequencing sample was made of peripheral blood. Every receptor here comes from a woman aged 55 to 70 with COVID-19, enrolled during active disease. Each CDR3 is given with its conserved first and last residue. A D gene is named only where the DNA matches it firmly. Part of the rows lack a size; the others show once, few, many or a class for expanded clones.

V gene	D gene	J gene	clone size	CDR3 protein	CDR3 DNA
TRBV2	TRBD1	TRBJ1-2	-	CASSAALTPGTGGAGTNYGYTF	TGTGCCAGCAGTGCTGCCCTCACACCCGGGACAGGGGGCGCGGGGACTAACTATGGCTACACCTTC
TRBV7-3	TRBD1	TRBJ2-5	-	CASSLDGTGGGEETQYF	TGTGCCAGCAGCTTAGACGGGACAGGGGGCGGAGAAGAGACCCAGTACTTC
TRBV2	TRBD1	TRBJ1-6	few	CASRETGVGNSPLHF	TGTGCCAGCAGGGAGACAGGGGTAGGCAATTCACCCCTCCACTTT
TRBV5-5	TRBD2	TRBJ2-2	-	CASSRTSGGLNTGELFF	TGTGCCAGCAGTCGGACTAGCGGGGGCCTTAACACCGGGGAGCTGTTTTTT
TRBV5-1	-	TRBJ1-2	-	CASSLASSDMGARNGYTF	TGCGCCAGCAGCTTGGCCTCTTCGGACATGGGGGCTCGCAATGGATACACCTTC
TRBV13	TRBD2	TRBJ2-3	-	CASSLILGTSGETDTDTQYF	TGTGCCAGCAGCTTAATCCTTGGGACTAGCGGGGAGACCGACACAGATACGCAGTATTTT
TRBV6-1	-	TRBJ1-5	-	CASSEAGGGQPQHF	TGTGCCAGCAGTGAAGCTGGGGGGGGGCAGCCCCAGCATTTT
TRBV19	-	TRBJ1-2	-	CASKRAGIANYGYTF	TGTGCCAGTAAGAGGGCAGGCATAGCTAACTATGGCTACACCTTC
TRBV4-1	-	TRBJ1-1	-	CASSQDGGGLLTEAFF	TGCGCCAGCAGCCAAGACGGCGGGGGGCTACTTACTGAAGCTTTCTTT
TRBV19	-	TRBJ1-1	-	CASFDSYTEAFF	TGTGCCAGTTTCGACAGCTACACTGAAGCTTTCTTT
TRBV7-9	-	TRBJ1-2	-	CASSQSSANYGYTF	TGTGCCAGCAGCCAATCCTCAGCTAACTATGGCTACACCTTC
TRBV4-2	TRBD1	TRBJ2-3	-	CASSREGQGIDTQYF	TGTGCCAGCAGCCGGGAGGGACAGGGAATAGATACGCAGTATTTT
TRBV5-1	-	TRBJ2-7	-	CASSLAGGNYEQYF	TGCGCCAGCAGCTTGGCCGGGGGAAACTACGAGCAGTACTTC
TRBV20-1	-	TRBJ1-2	-	CSATPRGGYTF	TGCAGTGCTACCCCCCGAGGGGGCTACACCTTC
TRBV10-2	-	TRBJ2-7	-	CASSERAGVTYEQYF	TGCGCCAGCAGTGAGAGGGCAGGGGTTACCTACGAGCAGTACTTC
TRBV18	-	TRBJ2-1	-	CASSPVPSSSYNEQFF	TGTGCCAGCTCACCAGTCCCCTCCAGCTCCTACAATGAGCAGTTCTTC